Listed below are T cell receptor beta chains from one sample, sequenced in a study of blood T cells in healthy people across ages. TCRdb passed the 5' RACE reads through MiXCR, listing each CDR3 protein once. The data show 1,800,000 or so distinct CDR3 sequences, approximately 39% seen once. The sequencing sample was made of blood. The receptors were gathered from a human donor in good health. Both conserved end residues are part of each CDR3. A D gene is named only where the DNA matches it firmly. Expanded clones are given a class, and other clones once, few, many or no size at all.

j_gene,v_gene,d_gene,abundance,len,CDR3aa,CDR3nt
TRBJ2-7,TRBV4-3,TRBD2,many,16,CASSQRTSVISYEQYF,TGCGCCAGCAGCCAAAGGACTAGCGTAATATCCTACGAGCAGTACTTC
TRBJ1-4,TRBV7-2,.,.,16,CASSLGGLGNNEKLFF,TGTGCCAGCAGCTTAGGGGGGCTCGGGAATAATGAAAAACTGTTTTTT
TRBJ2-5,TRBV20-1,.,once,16,CSALEGKNGATETQYF,TGCAGTGCGCTAGAGGGGAAGAATGGGGCCACAGAGACCCAGTACTTC
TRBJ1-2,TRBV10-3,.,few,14,CAITGRGLVHGYTF,TGTGCCATCACGGGACGAGGGCTAGTCCATGGCTACACCTTC
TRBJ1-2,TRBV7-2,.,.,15,CASSFWAQLVNGYTF,TGTGCCAGCAGCTTCTGGGCCCAACTGGTGAATGGCTACACCTTC
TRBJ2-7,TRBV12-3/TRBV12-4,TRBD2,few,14,CASSRTRPSYEQYF,TGTGCCAGCAGTCGGACTAGGCCCAGTTACGAGCAGTACTTC
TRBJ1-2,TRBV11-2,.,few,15,CASSLDYAGAEGYTF,TGTGCCAGCAGCTTAGATTATGCGGGGGCTGAGGGCTACACCTTC
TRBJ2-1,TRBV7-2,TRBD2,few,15,CASSSSGGGYNEQFF,TGTGCCAGCAGTTCTAGCGGGGGAGGCTACAATGAGCAGTTCTTC
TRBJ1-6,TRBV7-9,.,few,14,CASSLTGAGSPLHF,TGTGCCAGCAGCTTAACGGGGGCCGGATCACCCCTCCACTTT
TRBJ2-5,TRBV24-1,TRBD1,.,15,CATSDLGQGRNEQYF,TGTGCCACCAGTGATTTGGGACAGGGGAGGAATGAGCAGTACTTC
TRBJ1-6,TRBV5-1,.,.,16,CASSLGVVRDNSPLHF,TGCGCCAGCAGCTTGGGGGTAGTCCGAGATAATTCACCCCTCCACTTT
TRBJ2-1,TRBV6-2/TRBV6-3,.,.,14,CASTIDGNYNEQFF,TGTGCCAGCACGATTGACGGGAATTACAATGAGCAGTTCTTC
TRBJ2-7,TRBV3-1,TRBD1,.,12,CATGQQSYEQYF,TGTGCTACGGGACAGCAATCCTACGAGCAGTACTTC
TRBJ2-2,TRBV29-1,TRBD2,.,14,CSAPGGVGTGELFF,TGCAGCGCGCCGGGGGGAGTGGGGACCGGGGAGCTGTTTTTT
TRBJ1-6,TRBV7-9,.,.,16,CASSDQANPYNSPLHF,TGTGCCAGCAGCGATCAGGCGAACCCATATAATTCACCCCTCCACTTT
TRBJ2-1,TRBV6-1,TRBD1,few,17,CASSEVAWTGNYNEQFF,TGTGCCAGCAGTGAAGTTGCCTGGACAGGAAACTACAATGAGCAGTTCTTC
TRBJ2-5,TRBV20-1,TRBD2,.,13,CSATTSGEETQYF,TGCAGTGCTACGACTAGCGGGGAAGAGACCCAGTACTTC
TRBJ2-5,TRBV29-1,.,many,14,CSVEVSGIGETQYF,TGCAGCGTTGAAGTTTCAGGGATCGGGGAGACCCAGTACTTC
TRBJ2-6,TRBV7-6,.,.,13,CASSLRTPNVRTF,TGTGCCAGCAGCTTAAGGACCCCCAACGTCCGGACTTTC
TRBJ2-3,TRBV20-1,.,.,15,CSAHNGHRPQDTQYF,TGCAGTGCTCATAACGGTCATCGCCCTCAAGATACGCAGTATTTT
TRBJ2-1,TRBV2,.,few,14,CASSVGRQGYEQFF,TGTGCCAGCAGTGTAGGGAGGCAGGGCTATGAGCAGTTCTTC
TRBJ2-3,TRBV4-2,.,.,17,CASSQDSSSGNTDTQYF,TGTGCCAGCAGCCAAGATTCGTCTAGTGGGAACACAGATACGCAGTATTTT
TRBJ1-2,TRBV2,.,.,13,CASTLGGVYGYTF,TGTGCCAGCACCTTAGGGGGGGTCTATGGCTACACCTTC
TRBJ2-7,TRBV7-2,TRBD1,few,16,CASSTEGGQGLYEQYF,TGTGCCAGCAGCACGGAGGGGGGACAGGGATTATACGAGCAGTACTTC
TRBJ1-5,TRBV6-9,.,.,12,CASSYRGGPQHF,TGTGCCAGCAGTTATCGGGGGGGGCCCCAGCATTTT
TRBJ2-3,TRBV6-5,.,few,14,CASKRLSSTDTQYF,TGTGCCAGCAAGCGGTTATCTAGCACAGATACGCAGTATTTT
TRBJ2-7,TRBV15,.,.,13,CATSRDMGSEQYF,TGTGCCACCAGCAGAGATATGGGGAGCGAGCAGTACTTC
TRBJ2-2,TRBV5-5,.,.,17,CASTLYDRGSNTGELFF,TGTGCCAGCACCCTTTACGATCGGGGGTCGAACACCGGGGAGCTGTTTTTT
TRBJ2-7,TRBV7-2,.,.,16,CASSLKADLSSYEQYF,TGTGCCAGCAGCTTAAAGGCTGACTTAAGCTCCTACGAGCAGTACTTC
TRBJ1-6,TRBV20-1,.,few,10,CSASGSPLHF,TGCAGTGCTAGTGGCTCACCCCTCCACTTT
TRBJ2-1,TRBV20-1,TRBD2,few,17,CSARDLSESGGAHEQFF,TGCAGTGCTAGAGATCTGAGTGAGAGCGGGGGGGCTCATGAGCAGTTCTTC
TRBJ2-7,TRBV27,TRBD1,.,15,CASSLKQGVGYEQYF,TGTGCCAGCAGTTTAAAACAGGGGGTAGGCTACGAGCAGTACTTC
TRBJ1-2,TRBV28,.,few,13,CASNMQNDYGYTF,TGTGCCAGCAACATGCAGAATGACTATGGCTACACCTTC
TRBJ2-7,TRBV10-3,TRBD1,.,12,CATHTTGVEQYF,TGTGCCACCCATACTACAGGGGTCGAGCAGTACTTC
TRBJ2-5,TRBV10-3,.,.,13,CAIGLLAGETQYF,TGTGCCATCGGGTTGCTGGCGGGGGAGACCCAGTACTTC
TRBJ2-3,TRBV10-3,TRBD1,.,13,CAINTGTGYTQYF,TGTGCCATCAATACTGGGACAGGGTATACGCAGTATTTT
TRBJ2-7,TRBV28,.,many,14,CASSIHRGGYEQYF,TGTGCCAGCAGTATACACAGGGGGGGTTACGAGCAGTACTTC
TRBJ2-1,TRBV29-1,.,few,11,CSLTGDNEQFF,TGCAGCCTTACGGGGGACAATGAGCAGTTCTTC
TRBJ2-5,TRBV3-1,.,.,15,CASSQAAGIQETQYF,TGTGCCAGCAGCCAAGCGGCAGGGATCCAAGAGACCCAGTACTTC
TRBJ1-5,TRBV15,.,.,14,CATSQTAGNQPQHF,TGTGCCACCAGCCAGACAGCCGGCAATCAGCCCCAGCATTTT
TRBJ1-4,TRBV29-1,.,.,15,CSVEIQGPTNEKLFF,TGCAGCGTTGAAATCCAGGGACCAACTAATGAAAAACTGTTTTTT
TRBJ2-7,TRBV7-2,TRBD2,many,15,CASSILAGGSYEQYF,TGTGCCAGCAGCATACTAGCGGGGGGCTCCTACGAGCAGTACTTC
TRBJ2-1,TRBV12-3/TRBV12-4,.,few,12,CASSYHVDEQFF,TGTGCCAGCAGCTATCACGTGGATGAGCAGTTCTTC
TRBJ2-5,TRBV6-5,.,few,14,CASSYGDSRETQYF,TGTGCCAGCAGTTACGGAGACTCGAGGGAGACCCAGTACTTC
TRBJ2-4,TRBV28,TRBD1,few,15,CASSLWTGGRDIQYF,TGTGCCAGCAGTTTATGGACAGGGGGCCGGGACATTCAGTACTTC
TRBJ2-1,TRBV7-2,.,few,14,CASSLGDADNEQFF,TGTGCCAGCAGCTTAGGAGACGCAGACAATGAGCAGTTCTTC
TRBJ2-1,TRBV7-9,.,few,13,CASSPEGRNEQFF,TGTGCCAGCAGCCCCGAGGGGCGCAATGAGCAGTTCTTC
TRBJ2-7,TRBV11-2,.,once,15,CASSLRSQGSYEQYF,TGTGCCAGCAGCTTAAGAAGTCAGGGCTCCTACGAGCAGTACTTC
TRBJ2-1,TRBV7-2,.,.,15,CASSLTAGSHNEQFF,TGTGCCAGCAGCTTAACTGCAGGGTCCCACAATGAGCAGTTCTTC
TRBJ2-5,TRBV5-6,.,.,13,CASSFLSLAGSYF,TGTGCCAGCAGCTTTTTGTCATTAGCAGGGTCGTACTTC
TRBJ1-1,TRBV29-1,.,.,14,CSVEEFGAYTEAFF,TGCAGCGTTGAAGAATTTGGGGCATACACTGAAGCTTTCTTT
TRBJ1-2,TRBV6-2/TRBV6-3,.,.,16,CASRVRWELRYYGYTF,TGTGCCAGCCGGGTCCGCTGGGAGCTTCGATATTATGGCTACACCTTC
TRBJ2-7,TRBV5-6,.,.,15,CASSPGAELIYEQYF,TGTGCCAGCAGCCCGGGGGCAGAGCTTATCTACGAGCAGTACTTC
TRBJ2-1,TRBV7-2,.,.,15,CASSFRLDGFNEQFF,TGTGCCAGCAGCTTTCGACTAGACGGATTCAATGAGCAGTTCTTC
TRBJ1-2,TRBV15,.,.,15,CATSREIRGPYGYTF,TGTGCCACCAGCAGAGAGATTCGAGGGCCCTATGGCTACACCTTC
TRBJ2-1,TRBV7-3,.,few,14,CASSLVPTANEQFF,TGTGCCAGCAGCTTGGTCCCGACCGCCAATGAGCAGTTCTTC
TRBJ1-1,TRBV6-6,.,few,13,CASSLSPYTEAFF,TGTGCCAGCAGTTTGTCTCCGTACACTGAAGCTTTCTTT